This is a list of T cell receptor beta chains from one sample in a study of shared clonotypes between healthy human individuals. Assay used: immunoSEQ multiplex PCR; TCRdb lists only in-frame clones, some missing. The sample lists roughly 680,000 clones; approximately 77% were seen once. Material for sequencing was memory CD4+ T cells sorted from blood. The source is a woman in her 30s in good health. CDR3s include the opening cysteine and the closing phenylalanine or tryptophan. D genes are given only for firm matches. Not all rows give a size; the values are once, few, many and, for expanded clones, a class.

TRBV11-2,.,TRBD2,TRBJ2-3,CASSTLAGGLRQYF,TGTGCCAGCAGTACCCTGGCGGGAGGATTGAGGCAGTATTTT
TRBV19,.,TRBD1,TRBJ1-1,CASRWGQGRVDEAFF,TGTGCCAGTAGATGGGGACAGGGCAGGGTCGATGAAGCTTTCTTT
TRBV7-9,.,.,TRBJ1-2,CASRSQGGNYGYTF,TGTGCCAGCAGATCACAGGGCGGTAACTATGGCTACACCTTC
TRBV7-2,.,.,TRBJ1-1,CASSLSNREDTEAFF,TGTGCCAGCAGCTTATCTAACAGGGAGGACACTGAAGCTTTCTTT
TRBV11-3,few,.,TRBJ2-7,CASSLQAEYEQYF,TGTGCCAGCAGCTTACAGGCAGAGTACGAGCAGTACTTC
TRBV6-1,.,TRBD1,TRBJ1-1,CASGKGGSNTEAFF,TGTGCCAGCGGCAAAGGGGGCTCGAACACTGAAGCTTTCTTT
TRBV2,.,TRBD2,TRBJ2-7,CASSPPRGRTYEQYF,TGTGCCAGCAGTCCCCCACGCGGGAGAACCTACGAGCAGTACTTC
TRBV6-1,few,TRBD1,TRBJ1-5,CASSVLGTGGRGPNQPQHF,TGTGCCAGCAGTGTATTAGGGACAGGGGGCCGGGGGCCCAATCAGCCCCAGCATTTT
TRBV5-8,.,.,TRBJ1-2,CASSLAVYGYTF,TGTGCCAGCAGCTTGGCCGTCTATGGCTACACCTTC
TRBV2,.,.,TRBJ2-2,CASRISPNTGELFF,TGTGCCAGCAGGATATCCCCGAACACCGGGGAGCTGTTTTTT
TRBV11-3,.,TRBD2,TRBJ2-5,CASSLGAGDGETQYF,TGTGCCAGCAGCTTAGGGGCGGGAGACGGAGAGACCCAGTACTTC
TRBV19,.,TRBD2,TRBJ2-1,CASSGTSGLGEQFF,TGTGCCAGCTCCGGGACTAGCGGACTTGGGGAGCAGTTCTTC
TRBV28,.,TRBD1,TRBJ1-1,CASTGGEGTEAFF,TGTGCCAGCACAGGGGGCGAAGGCACTGAAGCTTTCTTT
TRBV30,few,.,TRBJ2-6,CALVSGANVLTF,TGTGCGTTGGTGTCTGGGGCCAACGTCCTGACTTTC
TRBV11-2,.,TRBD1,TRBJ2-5,CASSWGGTGSGETQYF,TGTGCCAGCAGCTGGGGGGGGACAGGGAGTGGAGAGACCCAGTACTTC
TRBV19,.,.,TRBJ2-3,CASSSPGTDTQYF,TGTGCCAGTAGTTCACCGGGCACAGATACGCAGTATTTT